The clone carrying this T cell receptor (beta chain) occurred a few times. Its antigen remains unknown. This specimen belongs to a study of T-cell reconstitution after alpha-beta-depleted transplantation in children. Whole-study results and caveats: The origin of alpha-beta T cells about two months after transplant was reportedly several hundred expanded graft clones. From surviving recipient T cells and thymic progenitors came the high day-60 TCRbeta diversity observed in some patients. T-cell counts and diversity were attributed mostly to newly produced T cells one year after transplant.

This sample's TCRbeta library carried unique molecular identifier barcodes. MiXCR, applied by TCRdb to the PCR reads, yields one record per CDR3 protein. The repertoire holds approximately 400,000 distinct CDR3 sequences, with about a sixth as singletons. This clonotype was obtained from a boy in the first two years of life who had a stem cell transplant for Wiskott-Aldrich syndrome, so the T cells may come from the graft donor. The sample here was PBMCs, mostly from graft donor cells, taken 360 days after TCRalphabeta/CD19-depleted stem cell transplant.

For the CDR3, the DNA is TGTGCCACCAGTGGCCAGGGATTTGCTGAGCAGTTCTTC. Protein: CATSGQGFAEQFF. V gene TRBV24-1 combines with J gene TRBJ2-1, with TRBD1 as a possible D gene (5 bases). CDR1 KGHDR and CDR2 SFDVKD come from the germline V gene. The germline V and J ends were trimmed by 5 bases and 9 bases, with 13 bases remaining between them. The CDR3 spans 13 residues.